This T cell receptor (beta chain) originates from a study of blood T cells in healthy people across ages. Broader study findings: Naive T cell percentage and TCR beta diversity correlated strongly.

This clonotype was found a few times. The target antigen is unknown. A much larger clone differs from this one at a single base, so this may be a read error. CDR1 and CDR2 (germline): SGHTA, FQGNSA. The CDR3 extends over 15 amino acids. Primed by a sample-barcoded 5' primer and a J-beta primer mix, a second PCR proceeded for about 7 to 11 cycles. Each TCR beta cDNA got a 12-nucleotide random molecular identifier. TCRdb processed the 5' RACE reads anew with MiXCR; each CDR3 protein has one entry. Of over 450,000 distinct CDR3 sequences listed, about 24% are singletons. This same sample was also taken into another study, of T cells of mothers and their children.

This sequence was found in a boy aged 5-17 years in good health. Specimen: blood. This chain connects TRBV7-2 to TRBJ2-5, with 7 bases lining up with TRBD1. CDR3 nucleotides: TGTGCCAGCAGGACAGGGCCCGAGTACCAAGAGACCCGGTACTTC. Amino acids: CASRTGPEYQETRYF.